The 18 T cell receptor beta chains listed next were all sequenced from one sample in a study of control samples from healthy donors and cancer patients. Sequencing used immunoSEQ multiplex PCR; TCRdb keeps in-frame clones, though not all of them. The sample has about 150,000 clones, roughly 94% seen once; the top ten hold 1.3%. The sequenced material came from blood. Receptor source: a young woman in good health.

This clone appeared once. V usage is TRBV7-6 and J usage is TRBJ2-3, with a possible D match to TRBD2 (5 bases). CDR1 SGHVS and CDR2 FNYEAQ come from the germline V gene. V dropped 3 bases and J dropped 2 bases, with 9 bases sitting between them. This CDR3 is built from 14 residues. CDR3 loop: CASSFSGSTDTQYF. CDR3 coding DNA: TGTGCCAGCAGCTTTTCGGGATCCACAGATACGCAGTATTTT.

The chain recombines TRBV7-9 with TRBJ2-5; D remains unclear. Trimming left V 5 bases short and J 7 bases short, with 17 bases between. The CDR3 loop spans 14 amino acids. Germline values: CDR1 SEHNR, CDR2 FQNEAQ (reference sequence). The CDR3 sequence is CASSRPTLIRTQYF. CDR3 sequence (DNA): TGTGCCAGCAGCCGACCGACTCTCATCCGGACCCAGTACTTC.

The J gene is TRBJ1-1, the V gene TRBV7-2; no clear D. V lost 4 bases and J 10 bases, leaving 16 bases between the germline ends. The CDR3 runs to 13 residues. Germline V gives CDR1 SGHTA, CDR2 FQGNSA. The CDR3 here is CASSSSGLEGAFF. CDR3 sequence (DNA): TGTGCCAGCAGCTCCTCGGGCCTCGAGGGAGCTTTCTTT.

The V and J genes are TRBV7-2 and TRBJ2-7, with 8 bases fitting TRBD2. The CDR3 length is 16 residues. V lost 2 bases, J lost 5 bases, and 11 bases stayed unmatched. Germline CDR1 reads SGHTA; CDR2 reads FQGNSA. DNA of the CDR3: TGTGCCAGCAGCTTAATCCCCGGCGGGAGGTATGACGAGCAGTACTTC. Protein sequence: CASSLIPGGRYDEQYF.

This clone has only a few counts. The chain couples TRBV6-5 to TRBJ1-1, with D hard to call. The CDR3 loop spans 13 amino acids. Trimming took off 2 bases at V and 7 bases at J, with 11 bases between the two ends. From germline, CDR1 is MNHEY and CDR2 SVGAGI. The CDR3: CASSYRDSLEAFF. Written as DNA, the CDR3 is TGTGCCAGCAGTTACCGAGATTCCCTTGAAGCTTTCTTT.

The chain carries TRBV28 and TRBJ2-7; D is ambiguous. CDR3 size: 12 residues. The ends were cut back, 7 bases at V and 1 base at J, with 8 bases in the middle. Germline assignment: CDR1 MDHEN and CDR2 SYDVKM. CDR3 coding DNA: TGTGCCAGCACGTATTCTTCCTACGAGCAGTACTTC. Amino acids: CASTYSSYEQYF.

The V and J genes are TRBV7-8 and TRBJ1-6, with a weak D call TRBD1 (5 bases). Germline loops: CDR1 SGHVS, CDR2 FQNEAQ. The CDR3 extends over 16 amino acids. Trimming shortened V by 1 base and J by 10 bases, and 17 bases separated the two germline ends. CDR3 sequence reads: CASSLVVGERGSPLHF. The CDR3 nucleotides read TGTGCCAGCAGCTTAGTTGTGGGGGAAAGGGGATCACCCCTCCACTTT.

This chain links TRBV9 with TRBJ2-2; D is perhaps TRBD1 (5 bases). This CDR3 has 15 residues. CDR1 is SGDLS and CDR2 is YYNGEE in the germline V gene. V was cut by 3 bases and J by 0 bases, with 9 bases left in between. CDR3 DNA sequence: TGTGCCAGCAGCGACGCAGGGACGAACACCGGGGAGCTGTTTTTT. Translated, it gives CASSDAGTNTGELFF.

Note on this clone: One end of the junction varies from germline; a read error may be responsible. The chain uses TRBV7-7 and TRBJ2-1; D is undetermined. The length of the CDR3 is 15 residues. CDR1 and CDR2 (germline): SSHAT, FNYEAQ (reference sequence). In DNA form, the CDR3 reads TGTGCTAGCAGCCTCTCAGACTCCTTCTACAATGAGCAGTTCTTC. This encodes CASSLSDSFYNEQFF.

The rearrangement uses TRBV10-3 and TRBJ1-4; 8 bases map to TRBD1. Trimming removed 8 bases from V and 2 bases from J; junction bases left unmatched: 4. Germline values: CDR1 ENHRY, CDR2 SYGVKD. The CDR3 covers 14 residues. The CDR3 bases are TGTGCCATCGTCCAGGGGGCGACTAATGAAAAACTGTTTTTT. Its protein product is CAIVQGATNEKLFF.

CDR3 sequence (DNA): TGTGCCAGCTGGACAGGGGGAGGACCTCAAAACATTCAGTACTTC. Translation: CASWTGGGPQNIQYF. The genes are TRBV5-6 and TRBJ2-4, with 10 bases fitting TRBD1. The germline V gene encodes CDR1 SGHDT and CDR2 YYEEEE. V lost 7 bases and J lost 5; bases outside the gene matches: 9. The CDR3 covers 15 residues. The full variable domain, in which reference TRBV5-6 and TRBJ2-4 provide the parts outside the CDR3, is DAGVTQSPTHLIKTRGQQVTLRCSPKSGHDTVSWYQQALGQGPQFIFQYYEEEERQRGNFPDRFSGHQFPNYSSELNVNALLLGDSALYLCASWTGGGPQNIQYFGAGTRLSVL.

J is TRBJ2-1 and V is TRBV5-1, with 7 bases identical to TRBD2. This CDR3 has 13 amino acids. V was clipped by 0 bases and J by 7 bases; unmatched bases: 1. Germline values: CDR1 SGHRS, CDR2 YFSETQ. CDR3 DNA: TGCGCCAGCAGCTTGGCCGGGGGGAATGAGCAGTTCTTC. Its translation: CASSLAGGNEQFF.

This clone was counted a single time. The chain carries TRBV29-1 and TRBJ1-1; TRBD1 is a possible D gene (5 bases). From germline, CDR1 is SQVTM and CDR2 ANQGSEA. The CDR3 runs to 11 residues. V was pared by 6 bases and J by 3 bases, with 8 bases between. The CDR3: CSVGGHTEAFF. CDR3 DNA: TGCAGCGTCGGGGGACACACTGAAGCTTTCTTT. Filled out from reference TRBV29-1 and TRBJ1-1, the complete variable domain reads SAVISQKPSRDICQRGTSLTIQCQVDSQVTMMFWYRQQPGQSLTLIATANQGSEATYESGFVIDKFPISRPNLTFSTLTVSNMSPEDSSIYLCSVGGHTEAFFGQGTRLTVV.

The rearrangement joins TRBV5-1 to TRBJ1-3; TRBD1 might be the D (5 bases). V was shortened by 1 base and J by 7 bases, with 15 bases between the two germline ends. Germline V gene lookup returns CDR1 SGHRS and CDR2 YFSETQ. The CDR3 is 15 residues long. The CDR3 loop reads CASSLYTGGGNTIYF. The CDR3 DNA follows: TGCGCCAGCAGCTTGTATACAGGCGGAGGGAACACCATATATTTT.

The V and J genes are TRBV28 and TRBJ2-2; 7 positions match TRBD2. Germline CDR1 reads MDHEN; CDR2 reads SYDVKM. With 6 bases clipped from V and 5 bases from J, the junction kept 9 bases outside the gene matches. CDR3 length: 15 residues. CDR3 amino acids: CASSPTGGKTGELFF. CDR3 bases: TGTGCCAGCAGCCCGACCGGGGGGAAGACCGGGGAGCTGTTTTTT.

The rearrangement joins TRBV6-2 or TRBV6-3 to TRBJ1-4; D is unresolved. Per the germline V gene, CDR1 is MNHEY and CDR2 is SVGEGT. V was cut by 6 bases and J by 4 bases, with 18 bases left in between. The length of the CDR3 is 16 residues. DNA of the CDR3: TGTGCCAGCAGCCCTGGATTAGTTCTAGTTAATGAAAAACTGTTTTTT. Translating it yields CASSPGLVLVNEKLFF.

This chain uses TRBV11-3 with TRBJ2-1, with a weak D call TRBD2 (7 bases). V was trimmed by 5 bases and J by 7 bases, leaving 15 bases between them. Germline lookup yields CDR1 SGHNT and CDR2 YENEEA. The CDR3 has 14 amino acids. For the CDR3, the DNA is TGTGCCAGCAGCAGGGGGGGTTCCCCGAATGAGCAGTTCTTC. Protein: CASSRGGSPNEQFF. Full variable domain (rest looked up from reference TRBV11-3 and TRBJ2-1): EAGVVQSPRYKIIEKKQPVAFWCNPISGHNTLYWYLQNLGQGPELLIRYENEEAVDDSQLPKDRFSAERLKGVDSTLKIQPAELGDSAVYLCASSRGGSPNEQFFGPGTRLTVL.

V is TRBV6-5 and J is TRBJ1-1; possible D gene TRBD1, 5 bases. This CDR3 region has 13 residues. Trimming removed 2 bases at V and 8 bases at J, with 12 bases between. From germline, CDR1 is MNHEY and CDR2 SVGAGI. The CDR3 bases are TGTGCCAGCAGTTACCGAGGCGGGGGGGAAGCTTTCTTT. Its protein product is CASSYRGGGEAFF.